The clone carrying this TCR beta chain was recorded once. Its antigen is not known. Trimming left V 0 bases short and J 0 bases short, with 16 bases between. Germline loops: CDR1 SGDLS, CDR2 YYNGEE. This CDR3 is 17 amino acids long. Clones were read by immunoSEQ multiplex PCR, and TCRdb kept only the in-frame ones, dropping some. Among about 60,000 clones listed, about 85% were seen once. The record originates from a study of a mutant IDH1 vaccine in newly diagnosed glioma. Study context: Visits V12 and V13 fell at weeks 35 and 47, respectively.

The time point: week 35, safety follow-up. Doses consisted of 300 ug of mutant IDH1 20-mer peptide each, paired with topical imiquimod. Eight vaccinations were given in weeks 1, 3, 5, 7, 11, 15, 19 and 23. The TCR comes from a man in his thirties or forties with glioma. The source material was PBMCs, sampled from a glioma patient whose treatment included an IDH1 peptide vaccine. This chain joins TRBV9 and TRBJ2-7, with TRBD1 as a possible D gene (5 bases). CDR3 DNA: TGTGCCAGCAGCGTAGTCCTCACCGACAGACGCTCCTACGAGCAGTACTTC. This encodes CASSVVLTDRRSYEQYF.